These T cell receptor beta chains were read from a single sample in a study of identifying expanded T cells in peripheral blood. Generated by immunoSEQ multiplex PCR, the TCRdb table keeps only in-frame clones and is missing some. The sample consists of about 52,000 clones, approximately 82% of them appearing once. Sequenced input: blood. These receptors came from a person between 18 and 75 years old in good health. The CDR3 runs from the conserved cysteine through the conserved F or W. The D gene is left open where the match is weak. Rows give clone size only sometimes, using once, few, many, or a class for an expanded clone.

size | J | V | D | DNA | CDR3
few | TRBJ2-1 | TRBV5-4 | TRBD1 | TGTGCCAGCAGCCCAGTGGACAGGGTTTCCTACAATGAGCAGTTCTTC | CASSPVDRVSYNEQFF
. | TRBJ1-2 | TRBV4-3 | . | TGCGCCAGCAGCCAAGAGGGTCTCGGGAGCTACACCTTC | CASSQEGLGSYTF
. | TRBJ1-1 | TRBV18 | . | TGTGCCAGCTCCGCTGCTGGTGGGGAAGCTTTCTTT | CASSAAGGEAFF
once | TRBJ1-2 | TRBV2 | TRBD1 | TGTGCCACCTTTAAGGGGACAGGGGCGGGTGGCTACACCTTC | CATFKGTGAGGYTF
. | TRBJ1-3 | TRBV7-2 | . | TGTGCCAGCAGCTTAAATTTTAACAGAATCTCTGGAAACACCATATATTTT | CASSLNFNRISGNTIYF
. | TRBJ2-4 | TRBV4-1 | TRBD2 | TGCGCCAGCAGCCAAGCGACGGGAGGGCTACTAGTAAACATTCAGTACTTC | CASSQATGGLLVNIQYF
. | TRBJ1-1 | TRBV18 | . | TGTGCCAGCTCACCATCCCATAACACTGAAGCTTTCTTT | CASSPSHNTEAFF
. | TRBJ2-5 | TRBV5-6 | TRBD2 | TGTGCCAGCAGCTTGCGAGCGGGAGTAAGAGAGACCCAGTACTTC | CASSLRAGVRETQYF
. | TRBJ2-1 | TRBV14 | TRBD2 | TGTGCCAGCAGCCAAGAATGGGGGACTAGTCAGTTCTTC | CASSQEWGTSQFF
. | TRBJ2-1 | TRBV9 | TRBD1 | TGTGCCAGCAGCGTCAGCACAGGGGTAAGGGGTCCCAATGAGCAGTTCTTC | CASSVSTGVRGPNEQFF
. | TRBJ2-6 | TRBV5-8 | . | TGTGCCAGCAGCTTAATAATCCTTTCTGGGGCCAACGTCCTGACTTTC | CASSLIILSGANVLTF
. | TRBJ1-1 | TRBV7-9 | TRBD1 | TGTGCCAGCAGCCCACCTCGGGCAGGGGGGGATACTGAAGCTTTCTTT | CASSPPRAGGDTEAFF
. | TRBJ2-3 | TRBV4-2 | . | TGTGCCAGCAGCCAAGGGGATACTAGCACAGATACGCAGTATTTT | CASSQGDTSTDTQYF
once | TRBJ2-3 | TRBV13 | TRBD2 | TGTGCCAGCAGCCCGGGACTAGCGGGAGTAGCAGATACGCAGTATTTT | CASSPGLAGVADTQYF
. | TRBJ1-2 | TRBV4-3 | . | TGCGCCAGCAGCCAAGCCCTGGACAGCTTCTATGGCTACACCTTC | CASSQALDSFYGYTF
. | TRBJ1-4 | TRBV27 | . | TGTGCCAGCAGCCAAAGGGGGAATAGGGAAAAACTGTTTTTT | CASSQRGNREKLFF
. | TRBJ1-3 | TRBV9 | TRBD1 | TGTGCCAGCAGCGCGCTTCCGGGACAGGGGGTTCTAGTATCTGGAAACACCATATATTTT | CASSALPGQGVLVSGNTIYF
. | TRBJ1-1 | TRBV7-9 | . | TGTGCCAGCAGCTCCGGACAGATGGGCACTGAAGCTTTCTTT | CASSSGQMGTEAFF
few | TRBJ1-2 | TRBV7-2 | . | TGTGCCAGCAGCGTAGGGTCAGACTATGGCTACACCTTC | CASSVGSDYGYTF
. | TRBJ2-2 | TRBV5-4 | . | TGTGCCAGTACGTCCCTCGGTGGCACCGGGGAGCTGTTTTTT | CASTSLGGTGELFF
. | TRBJ1-5 | TRBV7-9 | TRBD1 | TGTGCCAGCAGCACCGAGGGACAGGGAAATCAGCCCCAGCATTTT | CASSTEGQGNQPQHF
. | TRBJ2-1 | TRBV7-7 | TRBD2 | TGTGCCAGCAGGCCGGGCGCCGGGGGGGAGCAGTTCTTC | CASRPGAGGEQFF
. | TRBJ2-7 | TRBV7-2 | TRBD2 | TGTGCCAGCAGCTTAGGAGCGGGAGGTAGCTCCTACGAGCAGTACTTC | CASSLGAGGSSYEQYF
. | TRBJ1-6 | TRBV6-5 | . | TGTGCCAGCAGTTACTCGCCGTCGGATTTAGCCCTCCACTTT | CASSYSPSDLALHF
. | TRBJ2-1 | TRBV13 | TRBD2 | TGTGCCAGCAGCTTGGGCGGGGGGGCCGGATACAATGAGCAGTTCTTC | CASSLGGGAGYNEQFF
. | TRBJ1-1 | TRBV11-3 | TRBD1 | TGTGCCAGCAGGGAACAGGGGGCTATCGAAGCTTTCTTT | CASREQGAIEAFF
. | TRBJ2-7 | TRBV6-1 | . | TGTGCCAGCAGTGAAGGGGTCGGGGGCCCCTACGAGCAGTACTTC | CASSEGVGGPYEQYF
. | TRBJ1-5 | TRBV4-1 | . | TGCGCCAGCAGCCAAGATCGGGGCCGGGGTCGGCGGTATTTT | CASSQDRGRGRRYF
once | TRBJ1-2 | TRBV29-1 | TRBD1 | TGCAGCGTGGCCGGGACAGAGGGCGGGTATGGCTACACCTTC | CSVAGTEGGYGYTF
. | TRBJ1-4 | TRBV6-5 | . | TGTGCCAGCAGTCAGGGTGAAAAACTGTTTTTT | CASSQGEKLFF
. | TRBJ2-7 | TRBV15 | . | TGTGCCACCAGCAGAGAGGGACGGCACTACGAGCAGTACTTC | CATSREGRHYEQYF
. | TRBJ1-1 | TRBV6-1 | . | TGTGCCAGCAGTGTCCGGGACGGGAACACTGAAGCTTTCTTT | CASSVRDGNTEAFF